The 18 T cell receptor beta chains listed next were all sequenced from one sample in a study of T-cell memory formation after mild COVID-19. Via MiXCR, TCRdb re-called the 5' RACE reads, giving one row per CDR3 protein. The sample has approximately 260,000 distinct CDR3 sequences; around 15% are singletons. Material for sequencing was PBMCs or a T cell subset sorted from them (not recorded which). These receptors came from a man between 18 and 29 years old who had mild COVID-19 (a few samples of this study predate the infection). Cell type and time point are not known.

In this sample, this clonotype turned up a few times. CDR3 amino acids: CASSLIAANIQYF. As DNA, the CDR3 is TGTGCCAGCAGCTTAATAGCGGCGAACATTCAGTACTTC. The rearrangement joins TRBV7-3 to TRBJ2-4, with D tentatively TRBD2 (6 bases). The CDR3 extends over 13 amino acids. Trimming cost V 1 base and J 7 bases, with 8 bases left between them. Germline lookup yields CDR1 SGHTA and CDR2 FQGTGA.

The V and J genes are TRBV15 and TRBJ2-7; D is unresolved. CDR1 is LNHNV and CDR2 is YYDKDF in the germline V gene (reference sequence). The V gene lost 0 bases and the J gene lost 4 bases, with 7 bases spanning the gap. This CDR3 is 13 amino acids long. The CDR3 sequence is CATSRDRVYEQYF. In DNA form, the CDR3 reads TGTGCCACCAGCAGAGATCGGGTTTACGAGCAGTACTTC.

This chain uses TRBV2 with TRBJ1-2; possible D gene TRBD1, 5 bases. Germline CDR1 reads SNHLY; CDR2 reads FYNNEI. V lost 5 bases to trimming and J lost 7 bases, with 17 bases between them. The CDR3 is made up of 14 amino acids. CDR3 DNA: TGTGCCAGCAGTCCCGGGCAGGGTCGGGGTGGCTACACCTTC. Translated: CASSPGQGRGGYTF.

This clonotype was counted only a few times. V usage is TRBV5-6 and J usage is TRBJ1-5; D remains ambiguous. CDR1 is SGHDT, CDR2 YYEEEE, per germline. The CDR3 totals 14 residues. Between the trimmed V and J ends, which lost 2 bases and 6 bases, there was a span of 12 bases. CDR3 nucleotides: TGTGCCAGCAGCTTAGGTAGTCATACTCAGCCCCAGCATTTT. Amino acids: CASSLGSHTQPQHF.

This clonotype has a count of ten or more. The CDR3 DNA sequence: TGCGCCAGCAGCTTGGGTCTAGCGGAGAGCACAGATACGCAGTATTTT. Translating gives CASSLGLAESTDTQYF. V usage is TRBV5-1 and J usage is TRBJ2-3; the match to TRBD2 covers 7 bases. There are 16 residues in the CDR3. The germline V gene encodes CDR1 SGHRS and CDR2 YFSETQ. Trimming took 0 bases from V and 0 from J; bases not matched to a gene: 4. The full variable domain, completed using reference TRBV5-1 and TRBJ2-3, is KAGVTQTPRYLIKTRGQQVTLSCSPISGHRSVSWYQQTPGQGLQFLFEYFSETQRNKGNFPGRFSGRQFSNSRSEMNVSTLELGDSALYLCASSLGLAESTDTQYFGPGTRLTVL.

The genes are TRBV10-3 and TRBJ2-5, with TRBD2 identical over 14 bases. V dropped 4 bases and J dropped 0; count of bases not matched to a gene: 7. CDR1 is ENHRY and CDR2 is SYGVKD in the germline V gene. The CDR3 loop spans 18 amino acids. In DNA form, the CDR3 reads TGTGCCATCAGTGGGGCGGGACTAGCGGGGGAGTACCAAGAGACCCAGTACTTC. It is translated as CAISGAGLAGEYQETQYF.

The CDR3 DNA is TGCGCCAGCAGCCGACAAGGGACCGCTAGCACAGATACGCAGTATTTT. It translates to CASSRQGTASTDTQYF. The rearrangement joins TRBV4-3 to TRBJ2-3; perhaps D is TRBD1 or TRBD2 (5 bases each). The V and J ends lost 4 bases and 0 bases respectively, with 14 bases between them. The CDR3 has 16 amino acids. Germline V gene lookup returns CDR1 LGHNA and CDR2 YSLEER.

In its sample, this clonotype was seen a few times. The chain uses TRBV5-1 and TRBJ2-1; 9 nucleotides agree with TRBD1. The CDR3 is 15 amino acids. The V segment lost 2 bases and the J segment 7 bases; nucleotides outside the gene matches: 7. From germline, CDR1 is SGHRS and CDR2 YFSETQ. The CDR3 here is CASSLGQGSGNEQFF. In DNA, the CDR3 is TGCGCCAGCAGCTTAGGACAGGGGTCGGGGAATGAGCAGTTCTTC. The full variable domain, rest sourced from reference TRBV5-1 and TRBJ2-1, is KAGVTQTPRYLIKTRGQQVTLSCSPISGHRSVSWYQQTPGQGLQFLFEYFSETQRNKGNFPGRFSGRQFSNSRSEMNVSTLELGDSALYLCASSLGQGSGNEQFFGPGTRLTVL.

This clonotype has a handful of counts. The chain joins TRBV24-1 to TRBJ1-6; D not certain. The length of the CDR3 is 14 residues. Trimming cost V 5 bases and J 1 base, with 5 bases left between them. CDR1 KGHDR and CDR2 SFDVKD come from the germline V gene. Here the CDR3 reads CATSVVSYNSPLHF. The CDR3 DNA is TGTGCCACCAGTGTAGTGTCCTATAATTCACCCCTCCACTTT.

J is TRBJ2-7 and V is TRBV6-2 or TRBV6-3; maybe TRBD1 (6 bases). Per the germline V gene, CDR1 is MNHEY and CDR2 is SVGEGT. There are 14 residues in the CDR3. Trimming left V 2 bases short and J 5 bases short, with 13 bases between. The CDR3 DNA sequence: TGTGCCAGCAGTTACCTCCCAGGGGACCACGAGCAGTACTTC. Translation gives CASSYLPGDHEQYF.

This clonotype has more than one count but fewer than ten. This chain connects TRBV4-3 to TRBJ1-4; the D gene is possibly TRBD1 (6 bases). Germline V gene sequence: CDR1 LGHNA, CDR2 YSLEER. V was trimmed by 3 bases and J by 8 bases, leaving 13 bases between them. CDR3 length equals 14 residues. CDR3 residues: CASSQARGGEKLFF. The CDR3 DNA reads TGCGCCAGCAGCCAGGCCAGAGGGGGGGAAAAACTGTTTTTT.

The CDR3 DNA reads as TGTGCCAGCAGCGAGGACTCACACCCTCAGCCCCAGCATTTT. It translates to CASSEDSHPQPQHF. This chain links TRBV9 with TRBJ1-5; D ambiguous. V gave up 3 bases and J gave up 6 bases, with 13 bases separating them. Germline V gene sequence: CDR1 SGDLS, CDR2 YYNGEE. This CDR3 is 14 amino acids long. Variable domain in full (rest from reference TRBV9 and TRBJ1-5): DSGVTQTPKHLITATGQRVTLRCSPRSGDLSVYWYQQSLDQGLQFLIQYYNGEERAKGNILERFSAQQFPDLHSELNLSSLELGDSALYFCASSEDSHPQPQHFGDGTRLSIL.

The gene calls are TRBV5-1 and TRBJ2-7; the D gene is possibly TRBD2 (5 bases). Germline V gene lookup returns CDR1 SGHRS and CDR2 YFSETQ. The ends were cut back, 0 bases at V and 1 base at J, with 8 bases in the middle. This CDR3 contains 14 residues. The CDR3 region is CASSLELASYEQYV. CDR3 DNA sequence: TGCGCCAGCAGCTTGGAATTAGCGTCCTACGAGCAGTACGTC.

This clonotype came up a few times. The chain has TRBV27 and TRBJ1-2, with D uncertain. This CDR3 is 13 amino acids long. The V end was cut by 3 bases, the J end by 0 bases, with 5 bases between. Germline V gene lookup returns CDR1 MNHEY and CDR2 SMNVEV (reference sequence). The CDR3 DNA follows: TGTGCCAGCAGTTTCGGGGCTAACTATGGCTACACCTTC. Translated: CASSFGANYGYTF.

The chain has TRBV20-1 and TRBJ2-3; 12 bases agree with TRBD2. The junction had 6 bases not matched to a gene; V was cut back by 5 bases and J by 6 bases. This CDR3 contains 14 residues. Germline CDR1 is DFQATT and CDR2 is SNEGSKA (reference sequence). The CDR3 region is CSAQLAGGLDTQYF. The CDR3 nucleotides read TGCAGTGCTCAACTAGCGGGGGGTTTGGATACGCAGTATTTT.

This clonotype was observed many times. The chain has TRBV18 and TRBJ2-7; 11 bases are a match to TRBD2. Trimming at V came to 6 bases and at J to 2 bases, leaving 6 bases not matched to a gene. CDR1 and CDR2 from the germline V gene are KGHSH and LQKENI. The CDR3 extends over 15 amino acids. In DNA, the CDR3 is TGTGCCAGCTCGCCCCCGGGACTAGCGGCCTACGAGCAGTACTTC. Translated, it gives CASSPPGLAAYEQYF.

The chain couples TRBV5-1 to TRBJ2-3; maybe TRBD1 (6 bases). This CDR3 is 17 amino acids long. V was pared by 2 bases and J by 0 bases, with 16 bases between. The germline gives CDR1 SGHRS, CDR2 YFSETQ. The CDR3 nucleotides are TGCGCCAGCAGCTTCCTAGACAGGCGGTCTAGCACAGATACGCAGTATTTT. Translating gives CASSFLDRRSSTDTQYF.

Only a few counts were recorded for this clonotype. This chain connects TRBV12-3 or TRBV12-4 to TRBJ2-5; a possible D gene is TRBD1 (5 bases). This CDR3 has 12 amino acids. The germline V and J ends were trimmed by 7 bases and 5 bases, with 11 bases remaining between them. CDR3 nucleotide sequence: TGTGCCAGCAAGGGGCCCGGGGAGACCCAGTACTTC. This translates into CASKGPGETQYF.